This is a list of T cell receptor beta chains from one sample in a study of blood T cell repertoires in COVID-19. Produced via immunoSEQ multiplex PCR; TCRdb's table is partial and in-frame only. Of more than 150,000 clones listed, around 84% are singletons. Material for sequencing was PBMCs or T cells enriched from blood (not recorded which). The receptors here all came from a woman in her forties or fifties who had recovered from COVID-19. The CDR3 runs from the conserved cysteine through the conserved F or W. Fields, in order: V gene, J gene, D gene, clone size, CDR3 DNA, CDR3 protein. D genes are given only for firm matches. A clone size is listed for some rows: how often the clone was seen (once, few, many), or a class if it is expanded.

TRBV7-3,TRBJ1-1,.,.,TGTGCCAGCAGCTCAAACCCTCAGGGGGAAGCTTTCTTT,CASSSNPQGEAFF
TRBV2,TRBJ1-6,.,.,TGTGCCAGCAGTGGGGCTCCTAACAATCAAAATTCACCCCTCCACTTT,CASSGAPNNQNSPLHF
TRBV11-3,TRBJ2-7,.,few,TGTGCCAGCAGCTTAGGGCCGACAGGACACGAGCAGTACTTC,CASSLGPTGHEQYF
TRBV6-5,TRBJ1-1,.,.,TGTGCCAGCCATACTCAGGGTATGAACACTGAAGCTTTCTTT,CASHTQGMNTEAFF
TRBV6-1,TRBJ1-6,.,.,TGTGCCAGCAGTGAAGAACTCCGTCCAAATTCACCCCTCCACTTT,CASSEELRPNSPLHF
TRBV7-2,TRBJ2-7,TRBD2,.,TGTGCCAGCAGCTCCGGGACTAGCGGTACAAACGAGTACTTC,CASSSGTSGTNEYF
TRBV7-2,TRBJ2-7,.,once,TGTGCCAGCAGCTCGGGAATTTGGTTCGAGCAGTACTTC,CASSSGIWFEQYF
TRBV4-2,TRBJ2-1,TRBD1,.,TGTGCCAGCAGCCAAGAAGGGACAGGGGGGAACGGGGAGCAGTTCTTC,CASSQEGTGGNGEQFF
TRBV15,TRBJ1-3,TRBD1,once,TGTGCCACCAGCAGAGACAGGGGGTCTGGAAACACCATATATTTT,CATSRDRGSGNTIYF
TRBV6-5,TRBJ2-5,.,.,TGTGCCAGCAGCCGGGACCCCCAAACAGGGGAGACCCAGTACTTC,CASSRDPQTGETQYF
TRBV7-8,TRBJ2-3,.,once,TGTGCCAGCAGCCCGTCCACAGATACGCAGTATTTT,CASSPSTDTQYF
TRBV13,TRBJ2-7,.,once,TGTGCCAGCAGCTTAAAAGGAGGACTGGCCTACGAGCAGTACTTC,CASSLKGGLAYEQYF
TRBV2,TRBJ2-2,.,.,TGTGCCAGCAGTGTGCCTGCCGTAGTCGGGGAGCTGTTTTTT,CASSVPAVVGELFF
TRBV6-5,TRBJ1-1,.,.,TGTGCCAGCAGTTACTCGATGGGGGGGTTCACTGAAGCTTTCTTT,CASSYSMGGFTEAFF
TRBV18,TRBJ2-2,.,.,TGTGCCAGCTCACCAGGCTCGGGGATCCCCGGGGAGCTGTTTTTT,CASSPGSGIPGELFF
TRBV2,TRBJ2-5,TRBD2,.,TGTGCCAGCGGAATACTAGCGGCCCGGGAGACCCAGTACTTC,CASGILAARETQYF
TRBV12-3/TRBV12-4,TRBJ1-2,.,.,TGTGCCAGCAGTTCGAGGGAAAGGTCTGGCTACACCTTC,CASSSRERSGYTF
TRBV4-3,TRBJ2-7,TRBD2,.,TGCGCCAGCAGCCGATCGACTAGCGCGTCGGGTGAGCAGTACTTC,CASSRSTSASGEQYF
TRBV7-9,TRBJ1-4,.,.,TGTGCCAGCAGCTTAAACGGGCGGGAGCTCCCTGAAAAACTGTTTTTT,CASSLNGRELPEKLFF
TRBV9,TRBJ2-6,.,.,TGTGCCAGCAGCGCCCTTGGGAGCTCTGGGGCCAACGTCCTGACTTTC,CASSALGSSGANVLTF
TRBV6-5,TRBJ2-7,.,.,TGTGCCAGCAGTTACGCGGTCACTTCAACCTACGAGCAGTACTTC,CASSYAVTSTYEQYF
TRBV27,TRBJ2-5,TRBD2,few,TGTGCCAGCAGTCAAGCGGGGTGGGAGACCCAGTACTTC,CASSQAGWETQYF
TRBV2,TRBJ1-2,.,once,TGTGCCAGCAGCCGGACTCCTTATGGCTACACCTTC,CASSRTPYGYTF
TRBV2,TRBJ2-5,.,.,TGTGCCAGCAGTGGGGCTTGGGACTGGAGGCAAGAGACCCAGTACTTC,CASSGAWDWRQETQYF
TRBV7-9,TRBJ2-6,TRBD1,.,TGTGCCAGCAGCTTAACAGGGGGCGCTGGGGCCAACGTCCTGACTTTC,CASSLTGGAGANVLTF
TRBV14,TRBJ1-6,.,many,TGTGCCAGCAGCCAAGTGGGCAATTCACCCCTCCACTTT,CASSQVGNSPLHF
TRBV5-1,TRBJ2-1,TRBD2,.,TGCGCCAGCAGCCCAGATACCCGGGGGGGTTTCTTC,CASSPDTRGGFF
TRBV2,TRBJ1-2,TRBD1,.,TGTGCCAGCAGAGGGACAGGGGGTTTCTATGGCTACACCTTC,CASRGTGGFYGYTF
TRBV28,TRBJ2-7,TRBD2,.,TGTGCCAGCCAACGAGGCGGGGGTCCTGCCGAGCAGTACTTC,CASQRGGGPAEQYF
TRBV5-4,TRBJ2-3,TRBD2,.,TGTGCCAGCAGCTTGGCGGGGGGGATGGATACGCAGTATTTT,CASSLAGGMDTQYF
TRBV18,TRBJ2-3,.,.,TGTGCCAGCTCACCAGGGAGACCGGGAACCACAGATACGCAGTATTTT,CASSPGRPGTTDTQYF
TRBV5-1,TRBJ1-2,TRBD1,.,TGCGCCAGCAGCTTGGTAGGGGGCGGAGATGGCTACACCTTC,CASSLVGGGDGYTF
TRBV4-2,TRBJ2-1,TRBD2,.,TGTGCCAGCAGAGCAAGCGCTTACAATCTTCTAGCGGGGGTCTACAATGAGCAGTTCTTC,CASRASAYNLLAGVYNEQFF
TRBV4-2,TRBJ1-2,TRBD1,.,TGTGCCAGCAGCGTCCATGCTCGGGGACAGAACTATGGCTACACCTTC,CASSVHARGQNYGYTF
TRBV2,TRBJ2-3,TRBD1,.,TGTGCCAGCAGTCAAATAGGACAGGGGGCCACAGATACGCAGTATTTT,CASSQIGQGATDTQYF
TRBV28,TRBJ1-1,.,.,TGTGCCAGCAGTGCCAACTGGGGCTTCGAAGCTTTCTTT,CASSANWGFEAFF
TRBV9,TRBJ2-1,.,.,TGTGCCAGCAGCGTGGGGGGACAGAAAGACAATGAGCAGTTCTTC,CASSVGGQKDNEQFF
TRBV7-9,TRBJ1-5,TRBD1,.,TGTGCCAGCAGCCTCGGACAGGGCTATCAGCCCCAGCATTTT,CASSLGQGYQPQHF
TRBV11-2,TRBJ2-7,.,.,TGTGCCAGCAGCCCGAACGGTCCCTACGAGCAGTACTTC,CASSPNGPYEQYF
TRBV11-3,TRBJ2-3,TRBD2,.,TGTGCCAGCAGCTTAGATAGCGGGGGAACAGATACGCAGTATTTT,CASSLDSGGTDTQYF
TRBV19,TRBJ1-3,.,.,TGTGCCAGCCGCGGGGGGTACCCCTCTGGAAACACCATATATTTT,CASRGGYPSGNTIYF
TRBV9,TRBJ1-1,.,.,TGTGCCAGCAGCAGGGAGCAGGGGAGTCGGACTGAAGCTTTCTTT,CASSREQGSRTEAFF
TRBV7-2,TRBJ2-1,.,.,TGTGCCAGCACCCCGACTAGGAATGAGCAGTTCTTC,CASTPTRNEQFF
TRBV9,TRBJ2-1,TRBD2,.,TGTGCCAGCAGCGTAGCTTTCCTAGCGGGAGAGGATGAGCAGTTCTTC,CASSVAFLAGEDEQFF
TRBV7-2,TRBJ1-3,TRBD1,.,TGTGCCAGCAGCTCCCAAACCCGACAGGGATCTGGAAACACCATATATTTT,CASSSQTRQGSGNTIYF
TRBV29-1,TRBJ1-4,TRBD1,.,TGCAGCGTGCTGACAGGGGGTATAGCAACTAATGAAAAACTGTTTTTT,CSVLTGGIATNEKLFF
TRBV13,TRBJ1-1,.,.,TGTGCCAGCAGCCTTCCCCAGGAGAACACTGAAGCTTTCTTT,CASSLPQENTEAFF
TRBV3-1/TRBV3-2,TRBJ2-1,TRBD2,.,TGTGCCACCCGGGGGGTAGCGGGAGGTAGTGAGCAGTTCTTC,CATRGVAGGSEQFF